The clone carrying this T cell receptor beta chain came up a few times. This sample was included in a study of cytomegalovirus exposure and HLA in healthy donors. The PCR used 60 Vbeta and 13 Jbeta primers. Using immunoSEQ multiplex PCR, the repertoire was profiled, and TCRdb retains in-frame clones only, with some absent. The sample shows 130,000 to 150,000 clones, around a tenth of them seen only once. The sample was PBMCs. This TCR was sampled from a male donor in good health and CMV-seronegative.

The DNA of the CDR3 is TGTGCCAGCAGCCCACCGAGGAGAAATGAGCAGTTCTTC. Amino acids: CASSPPRRNEQFF. This chain joins TRBV7-8 and TRBJ2-1; unclear D gene. In germline, CDR1 is SGHVS, CDR2 FQNEAQ. V shed 5 bases and J shed 7 bases, with 12 bases lying between them. The CDR3 covers 13 residues.